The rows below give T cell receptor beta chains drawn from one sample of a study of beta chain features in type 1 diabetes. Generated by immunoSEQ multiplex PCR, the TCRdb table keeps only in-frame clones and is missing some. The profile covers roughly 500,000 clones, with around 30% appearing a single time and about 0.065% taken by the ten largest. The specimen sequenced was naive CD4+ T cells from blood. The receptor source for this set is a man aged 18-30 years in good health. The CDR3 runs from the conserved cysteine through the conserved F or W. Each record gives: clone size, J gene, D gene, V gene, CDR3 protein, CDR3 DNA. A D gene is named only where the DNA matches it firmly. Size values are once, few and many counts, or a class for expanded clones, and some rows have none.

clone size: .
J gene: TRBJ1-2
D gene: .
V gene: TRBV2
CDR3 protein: CASILDGYGYTF
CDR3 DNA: .

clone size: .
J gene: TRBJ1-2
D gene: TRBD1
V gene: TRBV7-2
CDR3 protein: CASSIVQGQDGYTF
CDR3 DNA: TGTGCCAGCAGCATAGTACAGGGACAGGATGGCTACACCTTC

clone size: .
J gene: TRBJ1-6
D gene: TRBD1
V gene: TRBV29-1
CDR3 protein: CSASAGGRSPLHF
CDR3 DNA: TGCAGCGCCTCTGCAGGGGGCCGGTCACCCCTCCACTTT

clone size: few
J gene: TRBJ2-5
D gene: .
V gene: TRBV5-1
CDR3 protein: CASSLEGYQETQYF
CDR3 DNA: TGCGCCAGCAGCTTGGAGGGGTACCAAGAGACCCAGTACTTC

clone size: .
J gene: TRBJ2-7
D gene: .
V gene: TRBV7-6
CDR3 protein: CASSRYSYEQYF
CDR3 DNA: TGTGCCAGCAGCAGATACTCCTACGAGCAGTACTTC

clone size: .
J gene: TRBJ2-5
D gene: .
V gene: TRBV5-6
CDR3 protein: CASSLGQHQETQYF
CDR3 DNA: TGTGCCAGCAGCTTGGGCCAGCACCAAGAGACCCAGTACTTC

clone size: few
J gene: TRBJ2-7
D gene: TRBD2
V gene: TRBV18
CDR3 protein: CASSPLAGGNGEQYF
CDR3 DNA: TGTGCCAGCTCACCCTTAGCGGGAGGAAATGGCGAGCAGTACTTC

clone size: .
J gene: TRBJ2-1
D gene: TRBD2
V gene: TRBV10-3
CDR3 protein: CAISQGLAGVYEQFF
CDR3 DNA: TGTGCCATCAGTCAAGGACTAGCGGGAGTTTATGAGCAGTTCTTC

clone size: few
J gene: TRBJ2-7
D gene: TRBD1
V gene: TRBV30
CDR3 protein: CAWSVQGIYEQYF
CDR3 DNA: TGTGCCTGGAGTGTACAGGGGATCTACGAGCAGTACTTC

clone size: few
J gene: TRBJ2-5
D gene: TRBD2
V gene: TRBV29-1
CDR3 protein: CSVRLAKETQYF
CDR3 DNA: TGCAGCGTTCGACTAGCGAAAGAGACCCAGTACTTC

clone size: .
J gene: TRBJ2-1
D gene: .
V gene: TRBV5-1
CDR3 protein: CASSPAPGGTYNEQFF
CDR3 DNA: TGCGCCAGCAGCCCGGCGCCGGGTGGGACCTACAATGAGCAGTTCTTC

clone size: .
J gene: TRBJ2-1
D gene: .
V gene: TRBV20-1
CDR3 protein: CSAKGSNEQFF
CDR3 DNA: TGCAGTGCCAAAGGGTCGAATGAGCAGTTCTTC

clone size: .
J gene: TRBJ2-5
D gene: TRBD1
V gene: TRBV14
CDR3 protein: CASSLRTGGQETQYF
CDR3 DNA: TGTGCCAGCAGCCTAAGGACAGGGGGACAAGAGACCCAGTACTTC

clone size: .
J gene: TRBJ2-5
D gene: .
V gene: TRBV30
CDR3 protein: CAWSVQGQGQETQYF
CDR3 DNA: TGTGCCTGGAGTGTACAGGGTCAGGGCCAAGAGACCCAGTACTTC

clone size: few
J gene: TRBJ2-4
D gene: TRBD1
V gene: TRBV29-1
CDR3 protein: CSVEGRGAKNIQYF
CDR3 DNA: TGCAGCGTTGAAGGCAGGGGGGCCAAAAACATTCAGTACTTC

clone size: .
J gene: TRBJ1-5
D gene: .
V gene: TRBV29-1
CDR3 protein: CSVEGVTGQPQHF
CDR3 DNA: TGCAGCGTGGAGGGGGTAACGGGACAGCCCCAGCATTTT

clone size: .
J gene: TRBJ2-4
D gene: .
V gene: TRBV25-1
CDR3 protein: CASSEYGTPKNIQYF
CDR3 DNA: TGTGCCAGCAGTGAATACGGGACCCCCAAAAACATTCAGTACTTC

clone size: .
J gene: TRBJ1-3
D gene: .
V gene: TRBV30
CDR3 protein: CAWSADRGNTIYF
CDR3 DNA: TGTGCCTGGAGTGCCGACAGGGGAAACACCATATATTTT

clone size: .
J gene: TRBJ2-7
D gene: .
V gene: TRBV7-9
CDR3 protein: CASSGTASSYEQYF
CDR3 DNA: TGTGCCAGCAGCGGGACTGCGAGCTCCTACGAGCAGTACTTC

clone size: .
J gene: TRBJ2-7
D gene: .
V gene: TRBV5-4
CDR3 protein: CASSLPSSYEQYF
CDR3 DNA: TGTGCCAGCAGCTTGCCGTCCTCCTACGAGCAGTACTTC

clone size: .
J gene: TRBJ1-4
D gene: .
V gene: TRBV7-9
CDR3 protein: CASSLGTGNEKLFF
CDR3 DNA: TGTGCCAGCAGCTTAGGCACAGGGAATGAAAAACTGTTTTTT

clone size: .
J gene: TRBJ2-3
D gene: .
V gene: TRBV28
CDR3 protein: CASSLLLDTQYF
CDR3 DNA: TGTGCCAGCAGTTTGCTCCTCGATACGCAGTATTTT

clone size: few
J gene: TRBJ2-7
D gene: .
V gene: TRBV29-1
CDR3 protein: CSVWREGYEQYF
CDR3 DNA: TGCAGCGTTTGGCGGGAAGGGTACGAGCAGTACTTC

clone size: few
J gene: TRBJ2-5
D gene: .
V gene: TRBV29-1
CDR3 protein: CSVASFGLAQETQYF
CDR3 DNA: TGCAGCGTTGCGTCTTTCGGCCTAGCACAAGAGACCCAGTACTTC

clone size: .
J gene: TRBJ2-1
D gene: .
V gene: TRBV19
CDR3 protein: CASSIGVAGWFNEQFF
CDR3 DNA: TGTGCCAGTAGCATCGGAGTCGCAGGGTGGTTCAATGAGCAGTTCTTC

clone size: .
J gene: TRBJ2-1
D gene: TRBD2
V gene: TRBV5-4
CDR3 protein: CASSPGAGLAGDMEQFF
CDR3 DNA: TGTGCCAGCAGCCCGGGCGCAGGACTAGCGGGAGACATGGAGCAGTTCTTC

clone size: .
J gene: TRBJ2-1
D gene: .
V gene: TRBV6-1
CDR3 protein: CASSDDGGSEQFF
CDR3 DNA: TGTGCCAGCAGTGACGATGGGGGGTCTGAGCAGTTCTTC

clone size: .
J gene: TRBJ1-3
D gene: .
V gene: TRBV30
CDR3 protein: CAWSVFATALGNTIYF
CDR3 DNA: TGTGCCTGGAGTGTATTCGCGACGGCTCTCGGAAACACCATATATTTT

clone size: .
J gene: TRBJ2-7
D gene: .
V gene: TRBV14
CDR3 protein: CASSPLVGRSYEQYF
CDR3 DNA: TGTGCCAGCAGCCCCCTGGTCGGGAGATCCTACGAGCAGTACTTC

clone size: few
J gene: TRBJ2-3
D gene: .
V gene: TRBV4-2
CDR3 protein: CASSQDNTGVDTQYF
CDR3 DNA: TGTGCCAGCAGCCAAGATAATACGGGTGTCGATACGCAGTATTTT

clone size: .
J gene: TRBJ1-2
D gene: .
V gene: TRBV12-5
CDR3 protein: CASGPPYGYTF
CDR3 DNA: TGTGCTAGTGGACCCCCCTATGGCTACACCTTC

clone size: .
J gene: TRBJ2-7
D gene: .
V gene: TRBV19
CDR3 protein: CASSIRSGAYEQYF
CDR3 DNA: TGTGCCAGTAGTATACGATCAGGGGCTTACGAGCAGTACTTC

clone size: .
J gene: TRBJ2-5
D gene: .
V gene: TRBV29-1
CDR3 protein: CSAKTSQETQYF
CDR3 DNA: TGCAGCGCCAAGACTAGCCAAGAGACCCAGTACTTC

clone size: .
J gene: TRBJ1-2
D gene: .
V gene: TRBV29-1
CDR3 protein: CSVRGEVGYTF
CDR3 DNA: TGCAGCGTGCGGGGAGAGGTTGGCTACACCTTC

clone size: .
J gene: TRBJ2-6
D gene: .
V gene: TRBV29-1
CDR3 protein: CSVDSGQGWSGANVLTF
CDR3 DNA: TGCAGCGTTGACAGTGGGCAGGGGTGGTCTGGGGCCAACGTCCTGACTTTC

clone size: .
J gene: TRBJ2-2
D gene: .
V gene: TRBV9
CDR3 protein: CASRKAPNTGELFF
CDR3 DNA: TGTGCCAGCAGAAAGGCACCCAACACCGGGGAGCTGTTTTTT

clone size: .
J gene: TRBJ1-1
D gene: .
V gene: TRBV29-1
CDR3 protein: CSVDRRANTEAFF
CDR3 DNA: TGCAGCGTTGACCGCAGGGCCAACACTGAAGCTTTCTTT

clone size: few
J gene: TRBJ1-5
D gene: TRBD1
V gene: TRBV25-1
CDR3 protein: CASSGDRGQGQPQHF
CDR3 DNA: TGTGCCAGCAGTGGGGACAGGGGGCAAGGTCAGCCCCAGCATTTT

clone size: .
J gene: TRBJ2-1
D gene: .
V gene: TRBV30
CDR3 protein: CAWSPVREQFF
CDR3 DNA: TGTGCCTGGAGTCCTGTGAGAGAGCAGTTCTTC

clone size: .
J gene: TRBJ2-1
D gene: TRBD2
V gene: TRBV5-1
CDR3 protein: CASSLALAGGSSEQFF
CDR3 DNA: TGCGCCAGCAGCTTGGCCCTAGCGGGAGGAAGTAGTGAGCAGTTCTTC

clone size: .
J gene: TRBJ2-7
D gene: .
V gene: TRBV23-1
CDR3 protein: CASTTDSYEQYF
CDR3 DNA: TGCGCCAGCACCACAGATTCCTACGAGCAGTACTTC

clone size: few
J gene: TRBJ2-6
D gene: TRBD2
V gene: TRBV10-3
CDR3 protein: CAISESPLPGLAGTGANVLTF
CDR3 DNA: TGTGCCATCAGTGAGTCCCCCTTGCCGGGACTAGCGGGAACTGGGGCCAACGTCCTGACTTTC

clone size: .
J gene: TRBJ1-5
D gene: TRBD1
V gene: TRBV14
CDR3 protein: CASSQEEVDRANVKAGYSNQPQHF
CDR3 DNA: TGTGCCAGCAGCCAAGAAGAGGTTGACAGGGCGAACGTAAAAGCCGGATATAGCAATCAGCCCCAGCATTTT

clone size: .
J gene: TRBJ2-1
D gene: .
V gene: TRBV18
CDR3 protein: CASSPYSYNEQFF
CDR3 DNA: TGTGCCAGCTCACCGTACAGCTACAATGAGCAGTTCTTC

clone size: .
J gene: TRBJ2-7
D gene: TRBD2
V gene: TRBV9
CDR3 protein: CASSVATGTSGTSLGEQYF
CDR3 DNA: TGTGCCAGCAGCGTAGCTACAGGGACTAGCGGGACGAGCTTGGGCGAGCAGTACTTC

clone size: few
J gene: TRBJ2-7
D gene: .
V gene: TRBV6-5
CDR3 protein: CASSYATGPQAEQYF
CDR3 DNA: TGTGCCAGCAGTTACGCAACAGGGCCGCAAGCAGAGCAGTACTTC

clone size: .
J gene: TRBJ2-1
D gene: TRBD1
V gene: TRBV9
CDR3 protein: CASRMTGNSYNEQFF
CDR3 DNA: TGTGCCAGCAGAATGACAGGGAACTCCTACAATGAGCAGTTCTTC

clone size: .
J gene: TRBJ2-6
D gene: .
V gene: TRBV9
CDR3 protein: CASSATGSGANVLTF
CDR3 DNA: TGTGCCAGCAGCGCTACAGGGTCTGGGGCCAACGTCCTGACTTTC

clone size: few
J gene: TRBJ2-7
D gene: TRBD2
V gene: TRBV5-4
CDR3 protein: CASSSLAERPYEQYF
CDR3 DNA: TGTGCCAGCAGCTCCCTAGCGGAAAGGCCCTACGAGCAGTACTTC

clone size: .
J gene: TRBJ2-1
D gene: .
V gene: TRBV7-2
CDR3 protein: CASSLGWGYNEQFF
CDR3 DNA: TGTGCCAGCAGCCTAGGCTGGGGCTACAATGAGCAGTTCTTC

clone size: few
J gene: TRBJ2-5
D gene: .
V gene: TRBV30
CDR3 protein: CAWSVQSETQYF
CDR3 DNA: TGTGCCTGGAGTGTACAGTCGGAGACCCAGTACTTC

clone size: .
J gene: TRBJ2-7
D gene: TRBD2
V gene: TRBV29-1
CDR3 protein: CSYRLAGGPGVNEQYF
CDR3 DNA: TGCAGCTACAGACTAGCGGGAGGGCCTGGAGTTAACGAGCAGTACTTC

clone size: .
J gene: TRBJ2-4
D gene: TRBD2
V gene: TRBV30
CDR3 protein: CAWSGTSGRFSVQYF
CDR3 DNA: TGTGCCTGGAGTGGGACTAGCGGGAGGTTCTCGGTTCAGTACTTC

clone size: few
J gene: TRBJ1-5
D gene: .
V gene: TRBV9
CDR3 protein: CASSYSGDQPQHF
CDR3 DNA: TGTGCCAGCAGCTATAGCGGGGATCAGCCCCAGCATTTT